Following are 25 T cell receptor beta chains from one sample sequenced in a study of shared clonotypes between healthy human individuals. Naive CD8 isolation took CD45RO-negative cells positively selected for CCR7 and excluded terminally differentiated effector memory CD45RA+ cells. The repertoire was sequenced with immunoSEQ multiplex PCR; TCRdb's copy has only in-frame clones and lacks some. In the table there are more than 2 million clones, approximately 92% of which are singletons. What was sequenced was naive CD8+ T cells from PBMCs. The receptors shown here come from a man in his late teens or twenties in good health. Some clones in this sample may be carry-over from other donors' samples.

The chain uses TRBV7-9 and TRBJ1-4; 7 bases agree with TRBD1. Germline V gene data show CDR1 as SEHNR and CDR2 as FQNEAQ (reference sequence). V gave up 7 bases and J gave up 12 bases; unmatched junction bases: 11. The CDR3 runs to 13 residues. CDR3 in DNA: TGTGCCAGCAACAAACTCGGACAGGTAGAACTGTTTTTT. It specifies CASNKLGQVELFF.

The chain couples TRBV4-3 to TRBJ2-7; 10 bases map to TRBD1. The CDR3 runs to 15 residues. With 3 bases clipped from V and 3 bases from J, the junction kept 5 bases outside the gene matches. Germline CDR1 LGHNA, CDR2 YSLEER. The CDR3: CASSQSTGGGYEQYF. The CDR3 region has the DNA TGCGCCAGCAGCCAGTCGACAGGGGGCGGCTACGAGCAGTACTTC.

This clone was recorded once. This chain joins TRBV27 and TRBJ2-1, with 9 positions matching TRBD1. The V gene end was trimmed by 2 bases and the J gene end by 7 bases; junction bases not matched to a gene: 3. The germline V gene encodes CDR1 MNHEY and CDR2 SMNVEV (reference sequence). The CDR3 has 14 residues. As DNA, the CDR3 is TGTGCCAGCAGTTTAAGGACAGGGGTAAATGAGCAGTTCTTC. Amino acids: CASSLRTGVNEQFF.

The CDR3 protein is CASSMGQTTEQFF. The CDR3 DNA reads TGTGCCAGTAGTATGGGACAGACAACCGAGCAGTTCTTC. V usage is TRBV19 and J usage is TRBJ2-1, with 7 bases that match TRBD1. This CDR3 spans 13 amino acids. Germline CDR1 and CDR2: LNHDA and SQIVND (reference sequence). The V gene end was trimmed by 3 bases and the J gene end by 10 bases; junction bases not matched to a gene: 6.

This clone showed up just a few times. For the CDR3, the DNA is TGTGCCATCAGTGAGGGCATCGAAGCTTTCTTT. Its translation: CAISEGIEAFF. The rearrangement links TRBV10-3 to TRBJ1-1; D is ambiguous. Looked up from germline, CDR1 is ENHRY and CDR2 is SYGVKD. The CDR3 is 11 amino acids. V lost 2 bases and J lost 8, with 6 bases in between.

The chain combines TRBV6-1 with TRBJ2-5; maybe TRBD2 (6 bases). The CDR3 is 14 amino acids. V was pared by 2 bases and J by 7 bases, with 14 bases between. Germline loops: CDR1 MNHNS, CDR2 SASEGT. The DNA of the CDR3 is TGTGCCAGCAGTGAATGGGCACCCGGGGGGACCCAGTACTTC. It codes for CASSEWAPGGTQYF.

The CDR3 DNA reads TGTGCCAGCAGCTTCGGGACTAGCGGTTCCAATGAGCAGTTCTTC. Its translation: CASSFGTSGSNEQFF. V and J are TRBV11-2 and TRBJ2-1, with 11 nucleotides matching TRBD2. Losses at the gene ends were 3 bases for V and 6 bases for J; bases not matched to a gene: 4. Germline V gene sequence: CDR1 SGHAT, CDR2 FQNNGV. This CDR3 is 15 amino acids long.

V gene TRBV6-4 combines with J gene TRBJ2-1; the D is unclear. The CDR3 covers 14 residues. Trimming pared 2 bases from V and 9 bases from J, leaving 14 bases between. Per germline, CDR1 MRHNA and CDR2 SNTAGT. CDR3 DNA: TGTGCCAGCAGTGACCTCCCTGGCGCAGGTGAGCAGTTCTTC. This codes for CASSDLPGAGEQFF.

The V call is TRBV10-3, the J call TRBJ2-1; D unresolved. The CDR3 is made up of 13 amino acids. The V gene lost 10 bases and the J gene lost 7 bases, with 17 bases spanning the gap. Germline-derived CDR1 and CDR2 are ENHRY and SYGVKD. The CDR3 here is CATTGDGRNEQFF. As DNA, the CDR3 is TGTGCCACCACGGGTGATGGAAGGAATGAGCAGTTCTTC.

The CDR3 DNA is TGTGCCAGCAGCTCCGGACTAGCGGGGGCGCCGGGGCAGTTCTTC. This sequence encodes CASSSGLAGAPGQFF. The gene calls are TRBV7-2 and TRBJ2-1, with 13 bases identical to TRBD2. The V gene end was trimmed by 4 bases and the J gene end by 12 bases; junction bases not matched to a gene: 9. The germline V gene has CDR1 SGHTA and CDR2 FQGNSA. CDR3 size: 15 residues.

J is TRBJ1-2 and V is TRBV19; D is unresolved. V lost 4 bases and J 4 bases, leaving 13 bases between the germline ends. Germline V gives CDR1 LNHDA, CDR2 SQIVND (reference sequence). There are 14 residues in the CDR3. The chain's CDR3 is CASSSSPRGYGYTF. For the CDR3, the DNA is TGTGCCAGTAGTAGTTCGCCACGGGGCTATGGCTACACCTTC.

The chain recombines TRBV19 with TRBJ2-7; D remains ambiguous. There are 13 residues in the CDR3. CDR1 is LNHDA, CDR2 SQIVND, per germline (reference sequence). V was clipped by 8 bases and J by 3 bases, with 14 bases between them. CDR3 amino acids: CASSALVGYEQYF. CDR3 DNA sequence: TGTGCCAGTTCCGCCTTGGTGGGCTACGAGCAGTACTTC.

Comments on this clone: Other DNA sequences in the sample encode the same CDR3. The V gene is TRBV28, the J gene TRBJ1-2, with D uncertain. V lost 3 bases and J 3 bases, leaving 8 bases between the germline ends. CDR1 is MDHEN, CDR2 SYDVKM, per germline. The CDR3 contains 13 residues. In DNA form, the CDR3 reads TGTGCCAGCAGTTTGCGCGGAGACTATGGCTACACCTTC. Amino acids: CASSLRGDYGYTF.

The CDR3 here is CASHVGLSNYGYTF. CDR3 bases: TGCGCCAGCCACGTTGGGCTATCTAACTATGGCTACACCTTC. The chain uses TRBV5-1 and TRBJ1-2; D remains unclear. This CDR3 has 14 residues. Per the germline V gene, CDR1 is SGHRS and CDR2 is YFSETQ. V was pared by 7 bases and J by 0 bases, with 13 bases between.

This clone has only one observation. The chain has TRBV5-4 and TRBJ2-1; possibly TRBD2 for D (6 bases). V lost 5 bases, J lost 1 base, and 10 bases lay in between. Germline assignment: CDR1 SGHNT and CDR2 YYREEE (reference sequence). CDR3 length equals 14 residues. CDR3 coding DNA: TGTGCCAGCAGACTCGGACTATCCTACAATGAGCAGTTCTTC. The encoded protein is CASRLGLSYNEQFF.

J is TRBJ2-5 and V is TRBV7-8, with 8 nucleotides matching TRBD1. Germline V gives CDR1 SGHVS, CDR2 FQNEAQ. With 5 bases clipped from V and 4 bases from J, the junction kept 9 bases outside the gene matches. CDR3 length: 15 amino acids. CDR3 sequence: CASSPRTGMAETQYF. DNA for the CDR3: TGTGCCAGCAGCCCAAGGACAGGGATGGCAGAGACCCAGTACTTC.

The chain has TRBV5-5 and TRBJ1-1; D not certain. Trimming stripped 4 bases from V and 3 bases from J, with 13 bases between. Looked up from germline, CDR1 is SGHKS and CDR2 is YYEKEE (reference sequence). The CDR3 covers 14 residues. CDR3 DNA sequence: TGTGCCAGCAGCCCAGTCTTGGTCTACACTGAAGCTTTCTTT. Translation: CASSPVLVYTEAFF.

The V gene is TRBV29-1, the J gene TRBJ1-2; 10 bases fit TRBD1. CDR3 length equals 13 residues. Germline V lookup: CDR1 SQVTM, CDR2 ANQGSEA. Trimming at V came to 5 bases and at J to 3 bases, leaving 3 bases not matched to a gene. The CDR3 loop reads CSVMTGGDYGYTF. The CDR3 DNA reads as TGCAGCGTTATGACAGGGGGCGACTATGGCTACACCTTC.

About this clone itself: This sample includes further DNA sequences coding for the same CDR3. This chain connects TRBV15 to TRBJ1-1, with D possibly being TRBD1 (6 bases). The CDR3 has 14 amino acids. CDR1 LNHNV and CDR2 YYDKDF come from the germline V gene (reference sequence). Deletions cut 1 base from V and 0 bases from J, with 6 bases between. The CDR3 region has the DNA TGTGCCACCAGCAGAGGACAGGTGAACACTGAAGCTTTCTTT. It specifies CATSRGQVNTEAFF.

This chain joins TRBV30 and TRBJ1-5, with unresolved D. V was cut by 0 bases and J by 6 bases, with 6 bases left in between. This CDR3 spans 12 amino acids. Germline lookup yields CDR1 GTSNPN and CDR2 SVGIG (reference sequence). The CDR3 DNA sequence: TGTGCCTGGAGTGTCACCGGTCAGCCCCAGCATTTT. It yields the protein CAWSVTGQPQHF.

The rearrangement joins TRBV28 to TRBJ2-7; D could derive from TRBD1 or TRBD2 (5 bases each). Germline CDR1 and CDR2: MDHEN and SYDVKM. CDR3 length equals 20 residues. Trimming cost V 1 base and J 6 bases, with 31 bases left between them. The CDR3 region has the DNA TGTGCCAGCAGTTTATTTACGCCGATGGGTGGGGGTACCATCTTTTTCGAGCAGTACTTC. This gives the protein CASSLFTPMGGGTIFFEQYF.

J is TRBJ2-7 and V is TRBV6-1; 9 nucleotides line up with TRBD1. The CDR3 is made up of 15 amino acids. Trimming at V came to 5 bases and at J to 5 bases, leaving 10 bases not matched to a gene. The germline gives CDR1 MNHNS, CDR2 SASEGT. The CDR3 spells CASSRRTGALDEQYF. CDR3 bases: TGTGCCAGCAGTCGGCGGACAGGGGCTCTTGACGAGCAGTACTTC.

CDR3 loop: CASSQIAGGNQPQHF. The CDR3 bases are TGTGCCAGCAGCCAAATCGCGGGGGGCAATCAGCCCCAGCATTTT. The chain is built from TRBV4-2 and TRBJ1-5; tentatively, D is TRBD1 (5 bases). The CDR3 spans 15 residues. Trimming pared 2 bases from V and 2 bases from J, leaving 10 bases between. CDR1 LGHNA and CDR2 YNFKEQ come from the germline V gene.

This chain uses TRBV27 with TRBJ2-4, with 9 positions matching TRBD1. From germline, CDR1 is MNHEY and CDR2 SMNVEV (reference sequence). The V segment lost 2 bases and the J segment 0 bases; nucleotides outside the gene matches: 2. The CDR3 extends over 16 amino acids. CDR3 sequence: CASSLRQGVAKNIQYF. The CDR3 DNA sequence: TGTGCCAGCAGTTTACGACAGGGGGTAGCCAAAAACATTCAGTACTTC.

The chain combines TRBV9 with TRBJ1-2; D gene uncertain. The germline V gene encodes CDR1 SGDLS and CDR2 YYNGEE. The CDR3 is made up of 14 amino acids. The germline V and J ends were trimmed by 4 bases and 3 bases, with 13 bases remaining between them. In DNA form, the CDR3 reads TGTGCCAGCAGCTACCGGACTGACGACTATGGCTACACCTTC. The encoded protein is CASSYRTDDYGYTF.